The clone carrying this TCR beta chain was detected only once. The data belong to a study of blood T cell repertoires in COVID-19. Looking at the study overall: Sources were T cells, B-cell-depleted T cells, or PBMCs; the material itself was cDNA or gDNA.

Only in-frame clones appear in the TCRdb table, and some are missing; sequencing was by immunoSEQ multiplex PCR. The sample has a few hundred thousand clones; roughly 80% are singletons. The CDR3 length is 16 residues. Germline V CDR1 and CDR2: SEHNR, FQNEAQ (reference sequence). J lost 6 bases, V lost 5 bases, and 12 bases had no gene match. This receptor was identified in a woman aged 55-69 years who had recovered from COVID-19. This rearrangement joins TRBV7-9 to TRBJ1-2; 10 bases fit TRBD1. Sequencing was performed on peripheral blood. The CDR3 spells CASSTWKGTGDNGYTF. The CDR3 nucleotides read TGTGCCAGCAGCACGTGGAAGGGGACAGGGGATAATGGCTACACCTTC.